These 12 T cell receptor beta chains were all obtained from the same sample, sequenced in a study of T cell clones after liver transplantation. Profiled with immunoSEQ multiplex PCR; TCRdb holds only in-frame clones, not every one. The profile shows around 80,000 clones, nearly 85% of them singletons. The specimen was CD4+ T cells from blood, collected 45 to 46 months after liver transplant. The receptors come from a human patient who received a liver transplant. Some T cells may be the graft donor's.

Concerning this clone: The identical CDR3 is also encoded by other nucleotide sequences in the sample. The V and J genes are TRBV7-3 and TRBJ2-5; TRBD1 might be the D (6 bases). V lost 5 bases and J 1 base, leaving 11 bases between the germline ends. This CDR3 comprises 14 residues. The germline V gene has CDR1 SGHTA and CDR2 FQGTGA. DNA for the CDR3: TGTGCCAGCAGCCCGACAGGCCTCCAAGAGACCCAGTACTTC. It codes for CASSPTGLQETQYF.

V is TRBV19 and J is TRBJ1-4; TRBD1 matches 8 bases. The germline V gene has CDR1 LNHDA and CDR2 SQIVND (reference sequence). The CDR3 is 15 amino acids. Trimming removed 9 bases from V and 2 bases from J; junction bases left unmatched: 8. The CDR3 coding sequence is TGTGCCAGCAGAGAGACAGGGGATACTAATGAAAAACTGTTTTTT. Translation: CASRETGDTNEKLFF.

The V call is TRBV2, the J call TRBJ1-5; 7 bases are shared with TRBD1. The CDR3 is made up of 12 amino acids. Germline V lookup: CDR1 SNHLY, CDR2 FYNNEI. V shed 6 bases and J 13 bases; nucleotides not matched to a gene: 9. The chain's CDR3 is CASRLTGVTQHF. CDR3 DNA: TGTGCCAGCAGACTTACAGGGGTTACTCAGCATTTT. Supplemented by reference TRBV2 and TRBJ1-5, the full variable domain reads EPEVTQTPSHQVTQMGQEVILRCVPISNHLYFYWYRQILGQKVEFLVSFYNNEISEKSEIFDDQFSVERPDGSNFTLKIRSTKLEDSAMYFCASRLTGVTQHFGDGTRLSIL.

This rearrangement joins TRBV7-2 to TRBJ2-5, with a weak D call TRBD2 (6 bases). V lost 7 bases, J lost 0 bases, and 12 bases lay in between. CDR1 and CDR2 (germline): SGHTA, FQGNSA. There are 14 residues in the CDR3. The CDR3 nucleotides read TGTGCCAGCACCGGGAGAGGGTACCAAGAGACCCAGTACTTC. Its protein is CASTGRGYQETQYF.

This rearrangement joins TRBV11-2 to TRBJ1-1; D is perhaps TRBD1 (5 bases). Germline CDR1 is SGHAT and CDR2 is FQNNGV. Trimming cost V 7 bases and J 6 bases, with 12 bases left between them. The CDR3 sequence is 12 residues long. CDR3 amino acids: CASTTGGAEAFF. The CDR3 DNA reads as TGTGCCAGCACCACGGGGGGAGCTGAAGCTTTCTTT.

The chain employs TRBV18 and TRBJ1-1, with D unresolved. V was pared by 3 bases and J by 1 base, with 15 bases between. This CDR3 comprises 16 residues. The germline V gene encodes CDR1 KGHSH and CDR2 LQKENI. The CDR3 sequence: CASSPPLQGPNTEAFF. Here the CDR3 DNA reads TGTGCCAGCTCACCCCCCCTCCAAGGACCGAACACTGAAGCTTTCTTT.

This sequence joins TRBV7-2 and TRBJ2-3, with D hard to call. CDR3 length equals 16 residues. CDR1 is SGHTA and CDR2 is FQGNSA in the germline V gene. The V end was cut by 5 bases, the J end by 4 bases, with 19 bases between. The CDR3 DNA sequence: TGTGCCAGCAGCCCTCAAGTAGAGAGGCCCCCAGATACGCAGTATTTT. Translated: CASSPQVERPPDTQYF.

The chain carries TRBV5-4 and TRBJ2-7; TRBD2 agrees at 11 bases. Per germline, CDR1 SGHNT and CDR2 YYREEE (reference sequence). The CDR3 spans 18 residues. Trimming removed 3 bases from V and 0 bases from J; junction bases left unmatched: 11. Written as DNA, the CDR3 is TGTGCCAGCAGCTGGGGGCTAGCGGGAGGCCTAAGCTCCTACGAGCAGTACTTC. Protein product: CASSWGLAGGLSSYEQYF.

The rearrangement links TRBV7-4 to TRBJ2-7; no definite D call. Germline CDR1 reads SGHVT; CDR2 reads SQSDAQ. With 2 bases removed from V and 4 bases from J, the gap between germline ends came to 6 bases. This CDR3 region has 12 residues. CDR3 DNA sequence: TGTGCCAGCAGCTTAAAACGATACGAGCAGTACTTC. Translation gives CASSLKRYEQYF. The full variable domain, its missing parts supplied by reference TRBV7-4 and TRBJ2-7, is GAGVSQSPRYKVAKRGRDVALRCDSISGHVTLYWYRQTLGQGSEVLTYSQSDAQRDKSGRPSGRFSAERPERSVSTLKIQRTEQGDSAVYLCASSLKRYEQYFGPGTRLTVT.

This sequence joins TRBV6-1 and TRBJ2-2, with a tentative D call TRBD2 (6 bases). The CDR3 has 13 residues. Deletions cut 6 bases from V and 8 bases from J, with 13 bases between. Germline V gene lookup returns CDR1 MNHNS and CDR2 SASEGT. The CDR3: CASSRDSGGELFF. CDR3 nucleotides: TGTGCCAGCAGCCGGGACTCTGGGGGGGAGCTGTTTTTT.

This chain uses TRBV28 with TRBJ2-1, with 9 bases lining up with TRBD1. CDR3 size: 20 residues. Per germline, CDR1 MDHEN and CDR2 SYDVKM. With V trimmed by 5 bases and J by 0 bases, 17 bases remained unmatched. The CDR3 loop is CASSVTGGTGTLSSYNEQFF. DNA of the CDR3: TGTGCCAGCAGTGTGACCGGCGGGACAGGGACTTTGAGCTCCTACAATGAGCAGTTCTTC.

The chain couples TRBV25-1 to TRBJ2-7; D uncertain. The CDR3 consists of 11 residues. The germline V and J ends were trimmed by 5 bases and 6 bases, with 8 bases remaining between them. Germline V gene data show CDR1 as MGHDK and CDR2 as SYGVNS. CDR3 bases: TGTGCCAGCAGTCCCCATGGCGAGCAGTACTTC. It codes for CASSPHGEQYF.